These 20 T cell receptor beta chains originate from one sample sequenced in a study of identical twins. TCRdb used MiXCR to reprocess the 5' RACE reads, holding one entry per CDR3 protein. The table records approximately 220,000 distinct CDR3 sequences, around 8.1% of them present only once. A further study also used this sample, focusing on yellow fever vaccine responses in identical twins.

Sequenced: memory (CD45RO+) T cells sorted from blood. These TCRs come from a woman between 18 and 29 years old in good health.

This sequence joins TRBV5-6 and TRBJ1-2; D not resolved. This CDR3 has 17 amino acids. The V gene lost 0 bases and the J gene lost 6 bases, with 21 bases spanning the gap. Germline V gives CDR1 SGHDT, CDR2 YYEEEE. CDR3 in amino acids: CASSLAPGLLGDHGYTF. The CDR3 DNA follows: TGTGCCAGCAGCTTGGCCCCCGGGTTATTGGGAGATCATGGCTACACCTTC.

The rearrangement uses TRBV14 and TRBJ2-3, with 7 bases lining up with TRBD1. CDR3 length: 16 residues. Unmatched junction bases numbered 8, after V lost 4 bases and J lost 1 base. Germline V gene data show CDR1 as SGHDN and CDR2 as FVKESK. The CDR3 DNA reads TGTGCCAGCAGCCCTTTAAGGGGGCAAGGCACAGATACGCAGTATTTT. Its translation is CASSPLRGQGTDTQYF.

The rearrangement links TRBV5-1 to TRBJ1-4; D unresolved. Trimming took off 4 bases at V and 8 bases at J, with 15 bases between the two ends. Germline assignment: CDR1 SGHRS and CDR2 YFSETQ. The CDR3 sequence is 14 residues long. CDR3: CASSIDSSREKLFF. The CDR3 nucleotides read TGCGCCAGCAGCATCGACTCGAGTCGGGAAAAACTGTTTTTT.

The sample holds a few counts of this clonotype. The chain links TRBV7-9 to TRBJ1-1; D gene unclear. The V end was cut by 1 base, the J end by 3 bases, with 9 bases between. The CDR3 sequence is 14 residues long. Germline CDR1 reads SEHNR; CDR2 reads FQNEAQ (reference sequence). For the CDR3, the DNA is TGTGCCAGCAGCTTAGAATCACAGCACACTGAAGCTTTCTTT. Its translation is CASSLESQHTEAFF.

This clonotype turned up a few times. This chain links TRBV20-1 with TRBJ1-2; the D gene is possibly TRBD1 (6 bases). The CDR3 runs 14 residues. CDR1 and CDR2 (germline): DFQATT, SNEGSKA (reference sequence). Trimming pared 0 bases from V and 8 bases from J, leaving 16 bases between. CDR3 loop: CSARESGTGQGYTF. The CDR3 DNA follows: TGCAGTGCTAGAGAAAGCGGGACCGGACAGGGCTACACCTTC.

This clonotype was seen a few times. The chain uses TRBV6-4 and TRBJ2-2; D could derive from TRBD1 or TRBD2 (5 bases each). Germline loops: CDR1 MRHNA, CDR2 SNTAGT. V was trimmed by 4 bases and J by 3 bases, leaving 15 bases between them. This CDR3 has 16 residues. CDR3 nucleotides: TGTGCCAGCAGTGCTCAGCCCAGAGGGGACACCGGGGAGCTGTTTTTT. It specifies CASSAQPRGDTGELFF.

This clonotype has at least ten counts. The chain couples TRBV4-1 to TRBJ2-7; 7 bases match TRBD1. Germline loops: CDR1 MGHRA, CDR2 YSYEKL. V shed 3 bases and J 4 bases; nucleotides not matched to a gene: 12. The CDR3 runs 16 residues. The CDR3 DNA reads as TGCGCCAGCAGCCAGGAAACAGGGGCTATAATGTACGAGCAGTACTTC. It yields the protein CASSQETGAIMYEQYF.

This clonotype was observed many times. This chain uses TRBV20-1 with TRBJ2-7; 14 nucleotides align to TRBD2. The CDR3 sequence is 13 residues long. The germline gives CDR1 DFQATT, CDR2 SNEGSKA (reference sequence). DNA of the CDR3: TGCACGGTACGCGGGACTAGCGGGAGTAAGCAGTACTTC. Translation: CTVRGTSGSKQYF.

This clonotype came up a few times. The rearrangement joins TRBV27 to TRBJ2-7; TRBD2 matches 8 bases. The CDR3 consists of 15 residues. From germline, CDR1 is MNHEY and CDR2 SMNVEV (reference sequence). The V gene end was trimmed by 3 bases and the J gene end by 1 base; junction bases not matched to a gene: 5. This CDR3 is CASSLNSGDSYEQYF. In DNA form, the CDR3 reads TGTGCCAGCAGTTTGAATAGCGGGGATTCCTACGAGCAGTACTTC.

On this clonotype itself: One end of the junction does not line up with germline, which may come from a read error. The rearrangement joins TRBV7-7 to TRBJ2-7; D ambiguous. This CDR3 contains 13 residues. In germline, CDR1 is SSHAT, CDR2 FNYEAQ (reference sequence). Here the CDR3 DNA reads TGTGCTAGCAGCTCGATTCCAGGTGGCGAGCAGTACTTC. Encoded protein: CASSSIPGGEQYF.

The table lists this clonotype with many counts. The V call is TRBV20-1, the J call TRBJ2-7; TRBD2 matches at 13 bases. Trimming at V came to 6 bases and at J to 0 bases, leaving 8 bases not matched to a gene. The CDR3 is made up of 16 amino acids. CDR1 is DFQATT, CDR2 SNEGSKA, per germline (reference sequence). The CDR3, as DNA: TGCAGTGCAGTACTAGCGGGAGGGCCCAGCTCCTACGAGCAGTACTTC. It is translated as CSAVLAGGPSSYEQYF.

The rearrangement uses TRBV20-1 and TRBJ2-2; D remains ambiguous. Germline lookup yields CDR1 DFQATT and CDR2 SNEGSKA (reference sequence). The V end was cut by 0 bases, the J end by 6 bases, with 17 bases between. The CDR3 totals 16 residues. The DNA of the CDR3 is TGCAGTGCTAGAGATTCGGAGTTCTTCGTGTCCGGGGAGCTGTTTTTT. Residues: CSARDSEFFVSGELFF.

The J gene is TRBJ1-2, the V gene TRBV5-1; 9 bases map to TRBD1. Looked up from germline, CDR1 is SGHRS and CDR2 is YFSETQ. The CDR3 spans 15 residues. Trimming at V came to 2 bases and at J to 2 bases, leaving 4 bases not matched to a gene. The CDR3 DNA sequence: TGCGCCAGCAGCTTTGGGACAGGGAACAACTATGGCTACACCTTC. Its protein product is CASSFGTGNNYGYTF.

In this sample, this clonotype turned up many times. The genes are TRBV10-3 and TRBJ2-2; no clear D. With 2 bases removed from V and 6 bases from J, the gap between germline ends came to 4 bases. The CDR3 is 12 residues long. Looked up from germline, CDR1 is ENHRY and CDR2 is SYGVKD. CDR3: CAISEHPGELFF. CDR3 in DNA: TGTGCCATCAGTGAGCATCCCGGGGAGCTGTTTTTT.

In this sample, this clonotype turned up many times. This chain uses TRBV21-1 with TRBJ2-7; the table gives TRBD2 as D, unverified against the DNA. TRBV21-1 is classified as a pseudogene. CDR3 length: 16 amino acids. In nucleotides, the CDR3 is TGTGCCAGCAGCAAAGCGATTCCTAGCGGGAGTTGCGGGCAGTACTTC. Its translation: CASSKAIPSGSCGQYF.

This clonotype came up a few times. This chain connects TRBV15 to TRBJ1-1; perhaps TRBD1 as D (5 bases). CDR1 LNHNV and CDR2 YYDKDF come from the germline V gene (reference sequence). The CDR3 contains 17 residues. Trimming cost V 1 base and J 4 bases, with 19 bases left between them. In DNA, the CDR3 is TGTGCCACCAGCAGAGTGCAGGCAGGGCCGATGGGCACTGAAGCTTTCTTT. It specifies CATSRVQAGPMGTEAFF.

This clonotype was detected once. V is TRBV5-1 and J is TRBJ2-5; D possibly matches TRBD1 or TRBD2 (5 bases each). V was shortened by 5 bases and J by 5 bases, with 10 bases between the two germline ends. Germline V CDR1 and CDR2: SGHRS, YFSETQ. CDR3 length: 12 residues. The DNA for the CDR3 is TGCGCCAGCAGTGAGGGGAAGGAGACCCAGTACTTC. It yields the protein CASSEGKETQYF.

This clonotype was picked up many times. The genes are TRBV28 and TRBJ2-7; possibly TRBD1 or TRBD2 for D (5 bases each). Trimming removed 9 bases from V and 4 bases from J, with 16 bases in between. Germline CDR1 and CDR2: MDHEN and SYDVKM. CDR3 length equals 13 residues. The CDR3 DNA reads as TGTGCCAGTGGGACGGCTGTTACGTACGAGCAGTACTTC. This gives the protein CASGTAVTYEQYF.

This clonotype appeared many times. The chain has TRBV2 and TRBJ2-4, with a weak D call TRBD2 (5 bases). Trimming cost V 3 bases and J 1 base, with 10 bases left between them. The V gene's germline CDR1 is SNHLY and CDR2 FYNNEI. This CDR3 is built from 15 residues. Here the CDR3 reads CASSEDSQAKNIQYF. In DNA form, the CDR3 reads TGTGCCAGCAGTGAGGACTCCCAGGCCAAAAACATTCAGTACTTC.

A few counts support this clonotype. The chain joins TRBV30 to TRBJ2-6, with 8 bases lining up with TRBD1. The CDR3 runs to 15 residues. The germline V gene encodes CDR1 GTSNPN and CDR2 SVGIG (reference sequence). Trimming took 5 bases from V and 0 from J; bases not matched to a gene: 3. The DNA of the CDR3 is TGTGCCTGGGGGGACAGGCCCTCTGGGGCCAACGTCCTGACTTTC. Translated: CAWGDRPSGANVLTF.